This entry concerns a single T cell receptor beta chain. This clone came up a few times. No antigen is known for it. Qualities for individual bases were not recorded, and no much larger clone is one base off. All of the isolated RNA was reverse transcribed with the High Capacity cDNA Reverse Transcription Kit, so expressed TCRB transcripts were sequenced. Naive, central memory and regulatory T cell samples underwent deep immunoSEQ sequencing, averaging roughly 3.3 million total reads per sample. After sorted cells were lysed in RLT buffer, RNA was extracted with DNase-treated RNeasy Micro or Mini kits, with the choice depending on cell number. To prevent cross-contamination, every cell subset was processed on its own, while patient and healthy donor samples were processed together. The immunoSEQ multiplex PCR was used to amplify TCRB sequences from cDNA, generating 87-bp fragments that spanned the CDR3 region. Amplicons were sequenced on the Illumina HiSeq platform. The published analysis was carried out like this. Synthetic template baselines were used to correct PCR bias computationally, reads within Hamming distance 2 were collapsed together, and singletons that could not be merged were discarded. Reads were aligned to IMGT to assign V, D and J genes, CDR3 length, and insertions or deletions at six rearrangement sites. Clonotype counts were normalized to sorted cell number within each subset before computing true diversity and Gini coefficients with the tcR R package. The overlap coefficient, calculated on TCRB nucleotide sequences, was used to measure repertoire sharing. As a proxy for the pre-selection repertoire, out-of-frame TCRB sequences from naive cells were analyzed. The table comes from immuneACCESS by way of TCRdb, which keeps in-frame sequences with V and J called. Part of the clones is missing from these tables; in studies checked, under half for an unresolved V gene and the rest for unknown reasons. V and J calls and clone size come straight from that table; D and trimming were deduced from the DNA. This sample holds almost 350,000 clones; less than 20% were observed only once. Approximately 0.041% of the sample is taken by the ten largest.

Per the germline V gene, SGHRS is the CDR1 and YFSETQ is the CDR2. Taken from cysteine to phenylalanine, the CDR3 has 16 residues. Only CDR3 DNA remains: 48 bases, in frame from the first base. The junction shows trimming of 2 bases on V and 0 bases on J, plus 9 bases between the germline ends. The data derive from a study of beta chain features in type 1 diabetes (dated by TCRdb to the late 2010s). Study-wide context: No differences in mean age, gender distribution, total cell number or subset yield were found between patients and healthy donors. In the study, recently diagnosed type 1 diabetes patients and matched healthy donors were compared on the TCRB repertoires of their sorted circulating CD4+ T cell subsets. A total of some 110 million sorted cells were examined across all samples, and the number of cells per subset was strongly correlated with RNA yield. Regulatory and stem cell-like memory subsets were obtained from only 8 patients and about 8 healthy donors, while naive and central memory subsets were obtained from all 30 or so donors.

Study-wide findings and limitations: Shorter templates might have been favored by PCR, but patient and control samples were amplified and corrected together, so both groups would have been affected equally by any skew. A moderate but significant shortening of TCRB CDR3 length was observed in type 1 diabetes patients in all four CD4+ subsets. Sequencing cDNA rather than genomic DNA could over-represent highly expressing activated cells, although activation and CD3 levels did not differ between groups. Because the HLA sub-analyses included only small numbers of individuals, any influence of HLA type on TCRB rearrangement was left unresolved. Naive, central memory and regulatory TCRB repertoires appeared more similar among patients than among healthy donors. Fewer insertions and more nucleotide deletions at VDJ recombination sites were observed in patients with type 1 diabetes, implying thymic rearrangement abnormalities.

A single peripheral blood draw of about 120 mL on average was collected from each donor into heparinised tubes. A BD FACSAria II was used to sort naive, central memory, regulatory and stem cell-like memory CD4+ T cells with a panel that included CD45RO, CCR7, CD25, CD127, CD95 and CD27. Purity was above 95% for every sorted population. PBMCs were separated immediately by Lymphoprep density gradient centrifugation and were stained directly, without being cultured. So that batch effects would be minimized, each experiment stained and sorted samples in pairs, pairing one healthy donor with one patient.

This TCR was sampled from a young woman in good health. The rearrangement combines TRBV5-1 with TRBJ2-6; the D gene cannot be resolved reliably. The sequenced material came from naive CD4+ T cells from blood. The sample's cell subset or site, from its label and the paper: true naive CD4+ T cells. The DNA sequence reads TGCGCCAGCAGCTTACAGAAAATCTCTGGGGCCAACGTCCTGACTTTC. This is translated as CASSLQKISGANVLTF.